This T cell receptor (beta chain) comes out of a study of cytomegalovirus exposure and HLA in healthy donors. In the study overall: Of several hundred genotyped donors, around 76% clustered with self-reported Caucasian donors. The study's findings and limits: Further analysis, carried out later, found HLA-associated TCR beta chains more clonally expanded than equally common other chains. Sequencing likely generated an artifact that appeared as a cluster of highly shared sequence variants.

The PCR had 60 Vbeta and 13 Jbeta primers. Generated by immunoSEQ multiplex PCR, the TCRdb table keeps only in-frame clones and is missing some. This table holds 65,000 to 90,000 clones, around 75% found once. This CDR3 has 15 residues. Trimming cost V 6 bases and J 5 bases; bases outside gene matches: 9. Germline CDR1 is LNHDA and CDR2 is SQIVND (reference sequence). Turning to this clone: Its antigen remains unknown.

The origin of this receptor is a man in his forties or fifties in good health and CMV-seronegative. The rearrangement uses TRBV19 and TRBJ1-5; 8 positions match TRBD1. Sequenced: PBMCs. CDR3 nucleotide sequence: TGTGCCAGTAGAACGGGACAGGACCGTTATCAGCCCCAGCATTTT. Protein product: CASRTGQDRYQPQHF. The full variable domain, rest sourced from reference TRBV19 and TRBJ1-5, is DGGITQSPKYLFRKEGQNVTLSCEQNLNHDAMYWYRQDPGQGLRLIYYSQIVNDFQKGDIAEGYSVSREKKESFPLTVTSAQKNPTAFYLCASRTGQDRYQPQHFGDGTRLSIL.